Following are 3 T cell receptor beta chains from one sample sequenced in a study of T cells after yellow fever vaccination. TCRdb reprocessed the 5' RACE reads with MiXCR, giving one entry per CDR3 protein. Here the sample spans 200,000 to 300,000 distinct CDR3 sequences, about 3.9% being singletons. The sequencing used PBMCs, collected 15 days after the yellow fever booster vaccination. The receptors stem from a man aged 18 to 30 who received the YFV17D yellow fever vaccine.

The sample holds many counts of this clonotype. CDR3 nucleotides: TGTGCCAGCAGCCAAAGAGGGCCAGTAGGAAACACCATATATTTT. It codes for CASSQRGPVGNTIYF. The rearrangement links TRBV7-8 to TRBJ1-3, with D unclear. In germline, CDR1 is SGHVS, CDR2 FQNEAQ. The CDR3 runs to 15 residues. The V end was cut by 5 bases, the J end by 4 bases, with 15 bases between.

This clonotype was counted only a few times. The rearrangement joins TRBV12-3 or TRBV12-4 to TRBJ1-6; D may be TRBD1 (5 bases). Trimming pared 5 bases from V and 2 bases from J, leaving 7 bases between. This CDR3 contains 14 residues. CDR3: CASSQDTYNSPLHF. The CDR3 DNA follows: TGTGCCAGCAGTCAGGACACCTATAATTCACCCCTCCACTTT.

This clonotype was counted many times. The CDR3 is CSARDPGPDTQYF. As DNA, the CDR3 is TGCAGTGCTAGAGATCCCGGCCCAGATACGCAGTATTTT. This chain connects TRBV20-1 to TRBJ2-3; D ambiguous. The CDR3 is 13 amino acids. V lost 0 bases and J lost 4, with 8 bases in between. Germline CDR1 reads DFQATT; CDR2 reads SNEGSKA (reference sequence).